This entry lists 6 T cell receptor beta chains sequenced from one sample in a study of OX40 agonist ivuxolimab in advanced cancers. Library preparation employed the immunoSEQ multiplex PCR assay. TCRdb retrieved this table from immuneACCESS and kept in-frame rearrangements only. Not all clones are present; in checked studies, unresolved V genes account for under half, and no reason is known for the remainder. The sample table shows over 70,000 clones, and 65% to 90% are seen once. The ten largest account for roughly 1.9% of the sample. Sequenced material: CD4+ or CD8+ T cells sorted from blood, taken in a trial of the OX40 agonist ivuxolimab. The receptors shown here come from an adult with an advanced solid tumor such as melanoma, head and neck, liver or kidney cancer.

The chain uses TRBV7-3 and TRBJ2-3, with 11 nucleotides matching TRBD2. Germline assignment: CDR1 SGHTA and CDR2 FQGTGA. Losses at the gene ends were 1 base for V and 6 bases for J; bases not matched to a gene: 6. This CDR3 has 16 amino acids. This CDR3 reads CASSLSIAGGPDTQYF. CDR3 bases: TGTGCCAGCAGCTTAAGTATAGCGGGGGGGCCGGATACGCAGTATTTT.

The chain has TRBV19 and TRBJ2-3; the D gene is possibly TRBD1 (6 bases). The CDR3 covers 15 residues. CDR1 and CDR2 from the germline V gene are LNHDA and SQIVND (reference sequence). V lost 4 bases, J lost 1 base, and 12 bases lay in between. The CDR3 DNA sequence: TGTGCCAGTAGTAAGGGGTCAGGGGGCACAGATACGCAGTATTTT. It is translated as CASSKGSGGTDTQYF.

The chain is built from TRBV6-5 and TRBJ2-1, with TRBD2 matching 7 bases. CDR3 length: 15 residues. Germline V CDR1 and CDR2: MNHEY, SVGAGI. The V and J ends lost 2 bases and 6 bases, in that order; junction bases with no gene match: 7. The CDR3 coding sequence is TGTGCCAGCAGTTACCGGGGGGTTGACCTCAATGAGCAGTTCTTC. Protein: CASSYRGVDLNEQFF.

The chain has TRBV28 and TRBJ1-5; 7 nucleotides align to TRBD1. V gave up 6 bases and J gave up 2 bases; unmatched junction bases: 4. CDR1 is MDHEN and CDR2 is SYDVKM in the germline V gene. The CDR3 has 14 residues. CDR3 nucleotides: TGTGCCAGCAGCAAAACAGGGGGCAATCAGCCCCAGCATTTT. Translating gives CASSKTGGNQPQHF.

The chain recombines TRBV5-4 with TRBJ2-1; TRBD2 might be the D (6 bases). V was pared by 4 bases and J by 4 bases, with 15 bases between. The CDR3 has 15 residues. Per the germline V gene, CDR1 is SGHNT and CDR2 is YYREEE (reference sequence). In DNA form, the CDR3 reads TGTGCCAGCAGCCTCGAGCATGGGGGGTACAATGAGCAGTTCTTC. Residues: CASSLEHGGYNEQFF. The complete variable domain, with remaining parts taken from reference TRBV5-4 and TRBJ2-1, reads ETGVTQSPTHLIKTRGQQVTLRCSSQSGHNTVSWYQQALGQGPQFIFQYYREEENGRGNFPPRFSGLQFPNYSSELNVNALELDDSALYLCASSLEHGGYNEQFFGPGTRLTVL.

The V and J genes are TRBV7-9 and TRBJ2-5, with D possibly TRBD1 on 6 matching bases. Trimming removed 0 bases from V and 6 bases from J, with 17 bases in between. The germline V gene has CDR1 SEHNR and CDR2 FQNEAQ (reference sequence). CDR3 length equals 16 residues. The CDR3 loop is CASSLARQAEAKTQYF. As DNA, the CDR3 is TGTGCCAGCAGCTTAGCCAGACAGGCTGAGGCGAAGACCCAGTACTTC. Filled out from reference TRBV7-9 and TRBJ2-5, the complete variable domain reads DTGVSQNPRHKITKRGQNVTFRCDPISEHNRLYWYRQTLGQGPEFLTYFQNEAQLEKSRLLSDRFSAERPKGSFSTLEIQRTEQGDSAMYLCASSLARQAEAKTQYFGPGTRLLVL.